Described below is a single T cell receptor beta chain sequence and its context. As originally analysed: Quantification of nucleated cells was approximated via reference gene primer amplification. Produced via immunoSEQ multiplex PCR; TCRdb's table is partial and in-frame only. From that table come the V and J calls and clone size; the DNA was used to work out D and trimming. The data hold 85,000 to 130,000 clones, with about 89% observed a single time. This entry is derived from a study of blood T cell repertoires in COVID-19. At the level of the study: Sources were T cells, B-cell-depleted T cells, or PBMCs; the material itself was cDNA or gDNA.

Germline values: CDR1 PRHDT, CDR2 FYEKMQ (reference sequence). Between the trimmed V and J ends, which lost 5 bases and 6 bases, there was a span of 16 bases. This CDR3 spans 14 amino acids. The TCR sequence derives from a human donor in a cohort sampled during active COVID-19. The sample taken for sequencing was peripheral blood. V usage is TRBV13 and J usage is TRBJ1-2; tentative D call: TRBD1 (5 bases). The CDR3 bases are TGTGCCAGCAGCGGCGCGGGGGTCCCCAATGGCTACACCTTC. Protein: CASSGAGVPNGYTF. The whole variable domain, remainder taken from reference TRBV13 and TRBJ1-2, is AAGVIQSPRHLIKEKRETATLKCYPIPRHDTVYWYQQGPGQDPQFLISFYEKMQSDKGSIPDRFSAQQFSDYHSELNMSSLELGDSALYFCASSGAGVPNGYTFGSGTRLTVV.